This TCR beta chain was sequenced for a study of T-cell memory formation after mild COVID-19. Background on the study: The TCR clusters were mostly specific to one donor.

Findings of the study overall: Day 37-peaking second-wave clones had unconfirmed SARS-CoV-2 specificity. Clones contracting over day 15 to 85 were CD4/CD8 balanced, with later expanders leaning CD4+. That cross-reactive memory joined was suggested by some responding clones appearing in pre-infection memory.

TCRdb independently ran MiXCR on the 5' RACE reads; one entry per CDR3 protein. The data show 470,000 or so distinct CDR3 sequences, about 18% seen once. Trimming removed 2 bases from V and 2 bases from J, with 9 bases in between. Germline lookup yields CDR1 LNHNV and CDR2 YYDKDF (reference sequence). The length of the CDR3 is 15 residues. About this clonotype: As yet, its antigen is unknown.

The clonotype was recovered from an adult woman who had mild COVID-19 (a few samples of this study predate the infection). Cell type and time point are not known. The J gene is TRBJ2-2, the V gene TRBV15, with D possibly TRBD1 on 6 matching bases. Sequencing was done on a sample of PBMCs or a T cell subset sorted from them (not recorded which). The CDR3 loop reads CATSRRDTNTGELFF. CDR3 nucleotides: TGTGCCACCAGCAGAAGGGACACCAACACCGGGGAGCTGTTTTTT.